The clone carrying this TCR beta chain was seen repeatedly, ten times or more. Its antigen is still unknown. This entry is derived from a study of T cells in Graves' hyperthyroidism and ophthalmopathy. Study background: Upon initial diagnosis and before any treatment, peripheral blood was collected.

Study-level results: Most clonotypes expanded in the thyroid (above 0.001) were also present in blood.

Trimming removed 3 bases at V and 0 bases at J, with 6 bases between. The CDR3 runs 14 residues. CDR1 is MDHEN and CDR2 is SYDVKM in the germline V gene. The TCR beta CDR3 regions underwent amplification using RNA transcripts as the source. HTBI primers drove first-round RT-PCR of the TCR CDR3. TCRdb analysed the multiplex PCR reads with MiXCR anew, one entry per CDR3 protein. The repertoire has 700,000 or so distinct CDR3 sequences, about 15% of them found once; the top ten carry around 7.7%. The source of this sequence is a man younger than 35 with Graves' hyperthyroidism. The chain links TRBV28 to TRBJ2-1; no reliable D call. The sequenced material came from blood. In nucleotides, the CDR3 is TGTGCCAGCAGTTTCTCGAGCTCCTACAATGAGCAGTTCTTC. Protein product: CASSFSSSYNEQFF. The complete variable domain, with remaining parts taken from reference TRBV28 and TRBJ2-1, reads DVKVTQSSRYLVKRTGEKVFLECVQDMDHENMFWYRQDPGLGLRLIYFSYDVKMKEKGDIPEGYSVSREKKERFSLILESASTNQTSMYLCASSFSSSYNEQFFGPGTRLTVL.